Sequencing of this T cell receptor (beta chain) was carried out in a study of blood T cell repertoires in COVID-19. Here immunoSEQ multiplex PCR was the method, and the copy in TCRdb shows in-frame clones only, minus some. Seen here are over 55,000 clones, about 89% observed once, and the top ten hold under 9.5%. The CDR3 consists of 13 residues. The germline V and J ends were trimmed by 0 bases and 1 base, with 4 bases remaining between them. The germline CDR1 and CDR2 sequences are SGHRS and YFSETQ. This chain connects TRBV5-1 to TRBJ1-2; D unresolved. This receptor was identified in a man aged 50 or older with active COVID-19. What was sequenced was peripheral blood. The CDR3 protein is CASSLDSNYGYTF. In nucleotides, the CDR3 is TGCGCCAGCAGCTTGGACAGTAACTATGGCTACACCTTC.